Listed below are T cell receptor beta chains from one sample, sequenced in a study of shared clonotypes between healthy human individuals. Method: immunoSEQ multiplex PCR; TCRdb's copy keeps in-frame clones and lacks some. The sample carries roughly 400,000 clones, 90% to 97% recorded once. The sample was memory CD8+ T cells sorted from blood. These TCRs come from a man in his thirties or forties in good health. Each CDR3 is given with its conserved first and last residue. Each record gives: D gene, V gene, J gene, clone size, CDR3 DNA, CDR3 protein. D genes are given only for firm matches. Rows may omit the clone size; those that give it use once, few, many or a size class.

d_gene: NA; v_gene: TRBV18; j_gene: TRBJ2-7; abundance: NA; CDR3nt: TGTGCCAGCTCCCTCCTTACAGGAAGAGGCTCCTACGAGCAGTACTTC; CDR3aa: CASSLLTGRGSYEQYF
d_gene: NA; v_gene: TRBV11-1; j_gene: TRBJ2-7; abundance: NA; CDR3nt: TGTGCCAGCAGCTTAGCGGGAGTGAGCTACGAGCAGTACTTC; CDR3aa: CASSLAGVSYEQYF
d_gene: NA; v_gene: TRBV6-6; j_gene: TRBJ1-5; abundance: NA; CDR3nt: TGTGCCAGCACCGTGGTTTCCCCTAGCAATCAGCCCCAGCATTTT; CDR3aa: CASTVVSPSNQPQHF
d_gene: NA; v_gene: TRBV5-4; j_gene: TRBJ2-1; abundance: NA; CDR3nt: TGTGCCAGCAGCTCGAAAAGAGACTACAATGAGCAGTTCTTC; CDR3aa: CASSSKRDYNEQFF
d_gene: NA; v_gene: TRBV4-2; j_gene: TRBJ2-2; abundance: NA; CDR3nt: TGTGCCAGCAGTAGTTTAATCGGGAACACCGGGGAGCTGTTTTTT; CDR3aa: CASSSLIGNTGELFF
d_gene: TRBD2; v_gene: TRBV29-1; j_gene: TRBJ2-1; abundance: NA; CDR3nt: TGCAGCGTTCTAGTGACTAGCGGATCCTACAATGAGCAGTTCTTC; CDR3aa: CSVLVTSGSYNEQFF
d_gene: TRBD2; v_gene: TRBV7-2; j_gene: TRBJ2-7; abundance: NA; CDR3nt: TGTGCCAGCGGGACTAGCGGGAGGGACCGGGGGAGGTTC; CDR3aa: CASGTSGRDRGRF
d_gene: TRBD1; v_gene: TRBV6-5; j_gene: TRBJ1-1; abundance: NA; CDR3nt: TGTGCCAGCAGTTTCCAGGGGGCTGTAATGAACACTGAAGCTTTCTTT; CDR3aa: CASSFQGAVMNTEAFF
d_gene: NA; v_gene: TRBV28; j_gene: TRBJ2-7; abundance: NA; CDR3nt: TGTGCCAGCAGCTGGACAGAGTTCGAGCAGTACTTC; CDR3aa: CASSWTEFEQYF
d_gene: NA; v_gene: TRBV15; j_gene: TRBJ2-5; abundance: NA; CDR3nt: TGTGCCACCAGCAGAGTACTTGGGGAGACCCAGTACTTC; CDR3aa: CATSRVLGETQYF
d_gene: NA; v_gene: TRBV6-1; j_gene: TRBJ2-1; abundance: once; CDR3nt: TGTGCCAGCTCCCCCGGGACTCCCTACAATGAGCAGTTCTTC; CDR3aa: CASSPGTPYNEQFF
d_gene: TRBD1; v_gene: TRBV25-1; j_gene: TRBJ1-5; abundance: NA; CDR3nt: TGTGCCAGCAGTCCAGGGGGTAGCAATCAGCCCCAGCATTTT; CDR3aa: CASSPGGSNQPQHF
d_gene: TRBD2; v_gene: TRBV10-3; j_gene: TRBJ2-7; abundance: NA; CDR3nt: TGTGCCATCACCCAGACTAGCGGGTCCTACGAGCAGTACTTC; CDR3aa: CAITQTSGSYEQYF
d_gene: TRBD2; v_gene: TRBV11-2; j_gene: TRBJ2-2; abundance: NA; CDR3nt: TGTGCCAGCAGCTTGGGACTATACAACACCGGGGAGCTGTTTTTT; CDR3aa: CASSLGLYNTGELFF
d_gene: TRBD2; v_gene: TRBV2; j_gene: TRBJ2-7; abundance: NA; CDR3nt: TGTGCCAGCAGTTTCCTAGCGGTCGCCTACGAGCAGTACTTC; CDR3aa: CASSFLAVAYEQYF
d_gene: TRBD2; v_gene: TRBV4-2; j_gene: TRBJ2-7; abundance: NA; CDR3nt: TGTGCCAGCAGCCCTAGCGGGAGCTCCTACGAGCAGTACTTC; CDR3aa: CASSPSGSSYEQYF
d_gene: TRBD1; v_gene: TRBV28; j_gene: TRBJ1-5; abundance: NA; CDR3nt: TGTGCCAGCAGTTTGCATTTAGCAGGGGGGAGTCAGCCCCAGCATTTT; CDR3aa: CASSLHLAGGSQPQHF
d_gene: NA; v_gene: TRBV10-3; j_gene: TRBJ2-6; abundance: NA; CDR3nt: TGTGCCATCAGTGAGTCAGGGTCTGGGGCCAACGTCCTGACTTTC; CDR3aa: CAISESGSGANVLTF
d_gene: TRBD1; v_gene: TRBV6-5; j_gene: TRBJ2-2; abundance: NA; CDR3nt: TGTGCCAGCAGTTACGCCGGGACAGCAAATACCGGGGAGCTGTTTTTT; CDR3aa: CASSYAGTANTGELFF
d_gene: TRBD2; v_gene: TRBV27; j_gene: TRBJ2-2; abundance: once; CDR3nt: TGTGCCAGCAGTTTTAGTAGCGGGAGGGGTCTCGGGGAGCTGTTTTTT; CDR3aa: CASSFSSGRGLGELFF
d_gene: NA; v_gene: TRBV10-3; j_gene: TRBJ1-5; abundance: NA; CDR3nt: TGTGCCATCAGTCAGACCCTCGGGACACCGGATCAGCCCCAGCATTTT; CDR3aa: CAISQTLGTPDQPQHF
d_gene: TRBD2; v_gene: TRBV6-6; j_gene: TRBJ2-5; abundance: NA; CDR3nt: TGTGCCAGCACCAAGGACAGGACTAGCGGGAGGGAGACCCAGTACTTC; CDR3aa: CASTKDRTSGRETQYF